A single sample gave rise to the 26 T cell receptor beta chains below, sequenced in a study of control samples from healthy donors and cancer patients (dated by TCRdb to 2019 to 2021). Library prep was done by the immunoSEQ multiplex PCR assay. As stored in TCRdb, this immuneACCESS dataset retains in-frame rearrangements with V and J assigned. A fraction of the clones does not appear; measured against another copy, unresolved V genes explain less than half of the discrepancy, and the remainder lacks a known reason. This sample's clone table shows under 200,000 clones. The top ten clonotypes cover around 2% of the sample. The source material was blood. The receptors originated from a woman in her 30s in good health.

The J gene is TRBJ1-1, the V gene TRBV18, with a weak D call TRBD1 (6 bases). The CDR3 is made up of 13 amino acids. V lost 3 bases to trimming and J lost 5 bases, with 10 bases between them. Germline CDR1 is KGHSH and CDR2 is LQKENI. The CDR3 DNA reads TGTGCCAGCTCACCCCGGGACAAAACTGAAGCTTTCTTT. It translates to CASSPRDKTEAFF. Full variable domain (rest looked up from reference TRBV18 and TRBJ1-1): NAGVMQNPRHLVRRRGQEARLRCSPMKGHSHVYWYRQLPEEGLKFMVYLQKENIIDESGMPKERFSAEFPKEGPSILRIQQVVRGDSAAYFCASSPRDKTEAFFGQGTRLTVV.

V is TRBV10-3 and J is TRBJ1-1, with D possibly matching TRBD1 (6 bases). The V gene's germline CDR1 is ENHRY and CDR2 SYGVKD. Deletions cut 6 bases from V and 5 bases from J, with 10 bases between. The CDR3 is 12 amino acids. The CDR3 here is CAIRGGLTEAFF. The CDR3 DNA is TGTGCCATCAGGGGGGGGCTGACTGAAGCTTTCTTT.

The chain has TRBV7-9 and TRBJ2-4; 7 bases line up with TRBD1. The V and J ends lost 4 bases and 3 bases, in that order; junction bases with no gene match: 6. CDR1 is SEHNR and CDR2 is FQNEAQ in the germline V gene (reference sequence). This CDR3 is 15 amino acids long. The CDR3 is CASSSYRDSKNIQYF. DNA of the CDR3: TGTGCCAGCAGCTCTTACCGGGACAGCAAAAACATTCAGTACTTC. The whole variable domain, filled in from reference TRBV7-9 and TRBJ2-4, reads DTGVSQNPRHKITKRGQNVTFRCDPISEHNRLYWYRQTLGQGPEFLTYFQNEAQLEKSRLLSDRFSAERPKGSFSTLEIQRTEQGDSAMYLCASSSYRDSKNIQYFGAGTRLSVL.

The chain carries TRBV2 and TRBJ1-2, with TRBD1 identical over 9 bases. CDR1 is SNHLY and CDR2 is FYNNEI in the germline V gene. The CDR3 loop spans 17 amino acids. V gave up 2 bases and J gave up 2 bases; unmatched junction bases: 9. CDR3 in DNA: TGTGCCAGCAGTGAAAGTGACAGGGGGTTTAGAAACTATGGCTACACCTTC. Protein: CASSESDRGFRNYGYTF.

The chain links TRBV24-1 to TRBJ1-1; D is uncertain. The ends were cut back, 4 bases at V and 5 bases at J, with 7 bases in the middle. CDR1 and CDR2 from the germline V gene are KGHDR and SFDVKD. The CDR3 consists of 12 residues. The CDR3 loop reads CATSEDGTEAFF. CDR3 coding DNA: TGTGCCACCAGTGAGGACGGAACTGAAGCTTTCTTT.

The genes are TRBV4-3 and TRBJ1-2, with 9 bases identical to TRBD1. V lost 0 bases, J lost 4 bases, and 3 bases stayed unmatched. This CDR3 spans 15 amino acids. Germline V lookup: CDR1 LGHNA, CDR2 YSLEER. CDR3 sequence (DNA): TGCGCCAGCAGCCAAGAACAGGGGGCAGGCTATGGCTACACCTTC. Protein: CASSQEQGAGYGYTF.

The V and J genes are TRBV27 and TRBJ2-7, with D perhaps TRBD1 (6 bases). CDR3 length: 14 amino acids. Looked up from germline, CDR1 is MNHEY and CDR2 is SMNVEV (reference sequence). V dropped 2 bases and J dropped 7 bases, with 15 bases sitting between them. CDR3 in amino acids: CASSLGTLRGEQYF. The CDR3 bases are TGTGCCAGCAGTTTAGGGACACTAAGGGGAGAGCAGTACTTC.

On this clone: The identical CDR3 is also encoded by other nucleotide sequences in the sample. The CDR3 DNA reads TGTGCCAGCAGTTTATCGGGGCAGCCCCAGCATTTT. Translation gives CASSLSGQPQHF. The gene calls are TRBV28 and TRBJ1-5; D unclear. The CDR3 consists of 12 residues. Germline V gene sequence: CDR1 MDHEN, CDR2 SYDVKM. The ends were cut back, 1 base at V and 7 bases at J, with 5 bases in the middle.

This rearrangement joins TRBV6-6 to TRBJ2-7, with 7 bases aligning to TRBD1. Germline V gene data show CDR1 as MNHNY and CDR2 as SVGAGI (reference sequence). V trimming: 6 bases; J trimming: 0 bases; junction bases outside the gene matches: 5. The CDR3 is made up of 14 amino acids. CDR3 region: CASRSDRFSYEQYF. The CDR3 nucleotides are TGTGCCAGCAGATCGGACAGGTTCTCCTACGAGCAGTACTTC.

The chain has TRBV21-1 and TRBJ1-6. TRBV21-1 is a recognized pseudogene. This CDR3 contains 13 residues. The CDR3 region is CASSNSYNSPLHF. CDR3 sequence (DNA): TGTGCCAGCAGCAACTCCTATAATTCACCCCTCCACTTT.

The rearrangement joins TRBV27 to TRBJ1-1; 7 bases line up with TRBD1. Germline loops: CDR1 MNHEY, CDR2 SMNVEV (reference sequence). V trimming: 1 base; J trimming: 13 bases; junction bases outside the gene matches: 15. The length of the CDR3 is 15 residues. In DNA, the CDR3 is TGTGCCAGCAGTTTATTCGGGACAGAAAGCGAGCAAGGTTTCTTT. It is translated as CASSLFGTESEQGFF.

The J gene is TRBJ1-4, the V gene TRBV25-1; D is ambiguous. This CDR3 has 12 residues. From germline, CDR1 is MGHDK and CDR2 SYGVNS. The V gene lost 3 bases and the J gene lost 11 bases, with 10 bases spanning the gap. CDR3 loop: CASSDLSGKLFF. The CDR3 DNA follows: TGTGCCAGCAGTGATCTATCGGGGAAACTGTTTTTT.

The rearrangement uses TRBV28 and TRBJ1-6; D unresolved. Germline V gene data show CDR1 as MDHEN and CDR2 as SYDVKM. This CDR3 has 16 amino acids. Between the trimmed V and J ends, which lost 4 bases and 7 bases, there was a span of 17 bases. The CDR3 reads CASSWSQVFKNSPLHF. CDR3 DNA: TGTGCCAGCAGTTGGTCTCAGGTTTTTAAGAATTCACCCCTCCACTTT.

CDR3 sequence: CSVVDVKVGYTF. The CDR3 nucleotides are TGCAGCGTTGTGGACGTTAAGGTCGGCTACACCTTC. The genes are TRBV29-1 and TRBJ1-2, with D uncertain. The germline V gene encodes CDR1 SQVTM and CDR2 ANQGSEA. The CDR3 totals 12 residues. Trimming stripped 4 bases from V and 8 bases from J, with 14 bases between. Drawing the rest from reference TRBV29-1 and TRBJ1-2, the complete variable domain is SAVISQKPSRDICQRGTSLTIQCQVDSQVTMMFWYRQQPGQSLTLIATANQGSEATYESGFVIDKFPISRPNLTFSTLTVSNMSPEDSSIYLCSVVDVKVGYTFGSGTRLTVV.

This sequence joins TRBV28 and TRBJ2-7; 11 bases are shared with TRBD1. The junction had 6 bases not matched to a gene; V was cut back by 5 bases and J by 3 bases. Germline-derived CDR1 and CDR2 are MDHEN and SYDVKM. The CDR3 has 15 residues. CDR3 in amino acids: CASSTAGTGGYEQYF. CDR3 bases: TGTGCCAGCAGTACCGCCGGGACAGGGGGCTACGAGCAGTACTTC.

This rearrangement joins TRBV7-9 to TRBJ2-1; 11 bases agree with TRBD1. The length of the CDR3 is 15 residues. The trim removed 4 bases at V and 8 bases at J, leaving 7 bases unmatched. The V gene's germline CDR1 is SEHNR and CDR2 FQNEAQ (reference sequence). The CDR3, as DNA: TGTGCCAGCAGCTGGGGACAGGGGGTTCGGGATGAGCAGTTCTTC. Residues: CASSWGQGVRDEQFF.

This chain joins TRBV5-1 and TRBJ2-2, with D hard to call. The CDR3 sequence is 12 residues long. Germline assignment: CDR1 SGHRS and CDR2 YFSETQ. V lost 2 bases and J lost 5, with 4 bases in between. CDR3 loop: CASSFETGELFF. The CDR3 DNA is TGCGCCAGCAGCTTCGAGACCGGGGAGCTGTTTTTT.

The J gene is TRBJ1-5, the V gene TRBV7-2; D uncertain. V was clipped by 1 base and J by 5 bases, with 9 bases between them. Germline CDR1 SGHTA, CDR2 FQGNSA. This CDR3 has 14 residues. The chain's CDR3 is CASSLEAGYQPQHF. In DNA form, the CDR3 reads TGTGCCAGCAGCTTAGAAGCAGGCTATCAGCCCCAGCATTTT.

The gene calls are TRBV6-4 and TRBJ1-1, with a possible D match to TRBD1 (6 bases). V was pared by 5 bases and J by 4 bases, with 14 bases between. The length of the CDR3 is 14 residues. Looked up from germline, CDR1 is MRHNA and CDR2 is SNTAGT. CDR3 DNA sequence: TGTGCCAGCAGTCCACAGGGATCGAGCACTGAAGCTTTCTTT. The encoded protein is CASSPQGSSTEAFF.

This chain uses TRBV6-2 or TRBV6-3 with TRBJ2-3; 7 bases map to TRBD2. Looked up from germline, CDR1 is MNHEY and CDR2 is SVGEGT. Losses at the gene ends were 6 bases for V and 2 bases for J; bases not matched to a gene: 8. The CDR3 length is 15 residues. DNA for the CDR3: TGTGCCAGCAGCTCCGAGCGGGGAGCCACAGATACGCAGTATTTT. Translation gives CASSSERGATDTQYF.

This chain joins TRBV4-1 and TRBJ1-1; no clear D gene. The ends were cut back, 0 bases at V and 0 bases at J, with 5 bases in the middle. The CDR3 is 14 residues long. Germline V gives CDR1 MGHRA, CDR2 YSYEKL. CDR3: CASSQDVVNTEAFF. The CDR3 nucleotides are TGCGCCAGCAGCCAAGATGTAGTGAACACTGAAGCTTTCTTT.

The chain uses TRBV5-1 and TRBJ1-6; D is undetermined. The V end was cut by 0 bases, the J end by 0 bases, with 10 bases between. Germline V gives CDR1 SGHRS, CDR2 YFSETQ. The CDR3 extends over 17 amino acids. The chain's CDR3 is CASSLVSLSSYNSPLHF. In nucleotides, the CDR3 is TGCGCCAGCAGCTTGGTGTCCCTAAGCTCCTATAATTCACCCCTCCACTTT.

The V gene is TRBV20-1, the J gene TRBJ1-3, with no clear D. The CDR3 sequence is 11 residues long. In germline, CDR1 is DFQATT, CDR2 SNEGSKA (reference sequence). Trimming took off 5 bases at V and 5 bases at J, with 7 bases between the two ends. CDR3 sequence reads: CSAEERNTIYF. For the CDR3, the DNA is TGCAGTGCTGAGGAGAGAAACACCATATATTTT.

The rearrangement uses TRBV5-6 and TRBJ1-1; D is uncertain. V lost 0 bases to trimming and J lost 4 bases, with 7 bases between them. This CDR3 is 13 amino acids long. Per the germline V gene, CDR1 is SGHDT and CDR2 is YYEEEE. The CDR3 DNA is TGTGCCAGCAGCTTGGGGGTTATCACTGAAGCTTTCTTT. This sequence encodes CASSLGVITEAFF.

The chain couples TRBV10-3 to TRBJ2-2, with D unresolved. The germline CDR1 and CDR2 sequences are ENHRY and SYGVKD. The CDR3 loop spans 12 amino acids. V shed 11 bases and J shed 4 bases, with 11 bases lying between them. DNA for the CDR3: TGTGCCGTGGGGTGGTCCACCGGGGAGCTGTTTTTT. Amino acids: CAVGWSTGELFF.

The chain has TRBV6-5 and TRBJ1-2; TRBD1 matches at 7 bases. Unmatched junction bases numbered 3, after V lost 4 bases and J lost 7 bases. There are 12 residues in the CDR3. Germline V gene lookup returns CDR1 MNHEY and CDR2 SVGAGI. The CDR3 bases are TGTGCCAGCAGTTTGACAGGGAGTGGCTACACCTTC. Protein sequence: CASSLTGSGYTF.